The TCR beta chain under discussion was sequenced for a study of shared clonotypes between healthy human individuals. Whole-study context: Donors had three CD4 naive, three CD4 memory, two CD8 naive and one CD8 memory plate apiece.

Per the original data handling: Filtering of immunoSEQ junctional sequences could not match full-length read filtering. Sequenced by immunoSEQ multiplex PCR; TCRdb stores in-frame clones only, minus some. That table gives V, J and clone size, and the DNA gave D and trimming. The sample holds 98,000 or so clones, 68% seen once. There were only Caucasian adults among the donors, and all lived in Nashville, Tennessee. CDR3 size: 15 residues. Germline lookup yields CDR1 MRHNA and CDR2 SNTAGT. Trimming stripped 6 bases from V and 0 bases from J, with 9 bases between. This clone was counted between two and nine times.

This TCR derives from a woman aged 25 to 45 in good health. Sequenced material: memory CD8+ T cells sorted from blood. The subset was: CD45RO+ cells pooled with CCR7-negative TemRA cells. The rearrangement joins TRBV6-4 to TRBJ2-6; D gene uncertain. DNA of the CDR3: TGTGCCAGCAGCGAATCATCCTCTGGGGCCAACGTCCTGACTTTC. This gives the protein CASSESSSGANVLTF.